This TCR beta chain appears in the sequencing data of a study of early stage breast cancer tumors. Study context: Most invasive tumors, about 75% of the 16, were ER+/PR+/HER2-. Each sample averaged around 9.4-fold read coverage.

Study-wide points: Comparing each tissue with blood distinguished tumor from normal in about 90% of the 16 patients. Functional markers like CD4, CD8 and FOXP3 were missed in bulk sequencing.

Clones were read by immunoSEQ multiplex PCR, and TCRdb kept only the in-frame ones, dropping some. This sample has 39,000 or so clones, with about 73% found just once. Germline loops: CDR1 SGHRS, CDR2 YFSETQ. V lost 1 base and J 2 bases, leaving 8 bases between the germline ends. The CDR3 length is 14 residues. As concerns this clone: As yet, its antigen is unknown.

This clonotype was obtained from a person between 50 and 60 years old with breast cancer. The sequenced sample consisted of blood. The chain links TRBV5-1 to TRBJ2-3; D is undetermined. CDR3 sequence reads: CASSLSRYTDTQYF. CDR3 bases: TGCGCCAGCAGCTTGAGCCGCTACACAGATACGCAGTATTTT.